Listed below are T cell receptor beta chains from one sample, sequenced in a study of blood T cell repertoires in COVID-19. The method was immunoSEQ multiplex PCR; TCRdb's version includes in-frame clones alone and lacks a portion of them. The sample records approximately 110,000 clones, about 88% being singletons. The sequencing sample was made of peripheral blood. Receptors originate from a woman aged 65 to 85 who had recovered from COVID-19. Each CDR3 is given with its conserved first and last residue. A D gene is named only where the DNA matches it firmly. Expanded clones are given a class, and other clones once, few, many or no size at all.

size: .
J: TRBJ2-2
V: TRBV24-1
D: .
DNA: TGTGCCACCGAAGGGGACACCGGGGAGCTGTTTTTT
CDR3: CATEGDTGELFF

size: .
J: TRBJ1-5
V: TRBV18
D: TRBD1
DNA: TGTGCCAGCTCACCCCCCGGGTGGGACAGATTCTATAGCAATCAGCCCCAGCATTTT
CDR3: CASSPPGWDRFYSNQPQHF

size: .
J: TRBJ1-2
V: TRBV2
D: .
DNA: TGTGCCAGCAGCAAGGACAGAGGAGCGTGGTTGGGCACCTTC
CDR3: CASSKDRGAWLGTF

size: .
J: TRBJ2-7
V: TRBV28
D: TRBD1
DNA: TGTGCCAGCAGAACCCCCGGGACAGCCCGATCCTACGAGCAGTACTTC
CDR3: CASRTPGTARSYEQYF

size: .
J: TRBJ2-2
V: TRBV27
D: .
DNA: TGTGCCAGCAGTTTAGGCCAGATTTCTCGGGAGCTGTTTTTT
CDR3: CASSLGQISRELFF

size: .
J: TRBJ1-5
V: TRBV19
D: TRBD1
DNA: TGTGCCAGTAGTCGTACCGACAGGGGAAATCAGCCCCAGCATTTT
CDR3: CASSRTDRGNQPQHF

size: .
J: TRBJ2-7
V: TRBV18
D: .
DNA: TGTGCCAGCTCACTCAGTCCAGGGAACGAGCAGTACTTC
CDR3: CASSLSPGNEQYF

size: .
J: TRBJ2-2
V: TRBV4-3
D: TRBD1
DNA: TGCGCCAGCAGCCAAGATCGACAGGGTGGGAACACCGGGGAGCTGTTTTTT
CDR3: CASSQDRQGGNTGELFF

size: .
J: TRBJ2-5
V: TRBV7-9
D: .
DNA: TGTGCCAGCAGCTTAGCCCTCGGGATTAGGGAGACCCAGTACTTC
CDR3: CASSLALGIRETQYF

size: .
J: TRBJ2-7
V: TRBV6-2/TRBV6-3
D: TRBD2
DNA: TGTGCCAGCAGTTATGCTAGCGGGAGGTCCCACGAGCAGTACTTC
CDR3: CASSYASGRSHEQYF

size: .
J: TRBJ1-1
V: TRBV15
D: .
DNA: TGTGCCACCAGCAGAGAGACACTGAACACTGAAGCTTTCTTT
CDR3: CATSRETLNTEAFF

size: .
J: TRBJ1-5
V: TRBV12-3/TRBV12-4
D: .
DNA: TGTGCCAGCAGTTTCCAGGGGAGCCAGCCCCAGCATTTT
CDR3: CASSFQGSQPQHF

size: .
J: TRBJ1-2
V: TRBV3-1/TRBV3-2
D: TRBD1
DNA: TGTGCCAGCAGCCAAGGAGGGACAGGTCTCTATGGCTACACCTTC
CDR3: CASSQGGTGLYGYTF

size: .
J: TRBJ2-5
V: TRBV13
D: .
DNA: TGTGCCAGCAGCTCTAAGCTGTTCCAAGAGACCCAGTACTTC
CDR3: CASSSKLFQETQYF

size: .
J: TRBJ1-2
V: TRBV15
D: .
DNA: TGTGCCACCAGCAGAGATCAGTTTGATGGCTACACCTTC
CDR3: CATSRDQFDGYTF

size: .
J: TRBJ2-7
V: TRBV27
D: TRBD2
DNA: TGTGCCAGCAGCGCTCCGGGGGAGGGAGTGGGAGAGCAGTACTTC
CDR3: CASSAPGEGVGEQYF

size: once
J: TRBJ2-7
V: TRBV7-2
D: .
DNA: TGTGCCAGCAGCTTACCTCTAGCCCCCTACGAGCAGTACTTC
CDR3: CASSLPLAPYEQYF

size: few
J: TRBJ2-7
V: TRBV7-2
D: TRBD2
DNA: TGTGCCAGCAGCCCCACAGCGGGGGCCTACGAGCAGTACTTC
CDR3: CASSPTAGAYEQYF

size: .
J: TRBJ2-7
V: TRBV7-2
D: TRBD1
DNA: TGTGCCAGCAGCTTAAAGTCACAGGGGTTCTACGAGCAGTACTTC
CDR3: CASSLKSQGFYEQYF

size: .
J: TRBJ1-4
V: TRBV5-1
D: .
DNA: TGCGCCAGCAGCTTAAGGGGGATGGATGAAAAACTGTTTTTT
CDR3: CASSLRGMDEKLFF

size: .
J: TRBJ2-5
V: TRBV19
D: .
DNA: TGTGCCAGTAGTATAAACAGGATATCCCAAGAGACCCAGTACTTC
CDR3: CASSINRISQETQYF

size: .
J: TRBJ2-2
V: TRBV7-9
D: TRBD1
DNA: TGTGCCAGCAGCACGACAGGGGGCACCGGGGAGCTGTTTTTT
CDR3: CASSTTGGTGELFF

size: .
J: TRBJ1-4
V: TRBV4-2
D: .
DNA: TGTGCCAGCAGTCCCAGCAGGGTGGGTGAAAAACTGTTTTTT
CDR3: CASSPSRVGEKLFF

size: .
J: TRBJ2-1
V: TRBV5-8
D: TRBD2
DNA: TGTGCCAGCAGCTTCCTCTCCGGGACTAGCAATGAGCAGTTCTTC
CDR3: CASSFLSGTSNEQFF

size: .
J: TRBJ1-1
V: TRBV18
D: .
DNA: TGTGCCAGCTCCACCTTTGGACAGACGAACACTGAAGCTTTCTTT
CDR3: CASSTFGQTNTEAFF

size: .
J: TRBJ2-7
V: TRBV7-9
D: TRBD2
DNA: TGTGCCAGCAGCTTAGCGGGACTAGCTCTCTACGAGCAGTACTTC
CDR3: CASSLAGLALYEQYF

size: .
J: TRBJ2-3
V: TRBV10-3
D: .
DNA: TGTGCCATCAGTGGCGGCTCCAGCACAGATACGCAGTATTTT
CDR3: CAISGGSSTDTQYF

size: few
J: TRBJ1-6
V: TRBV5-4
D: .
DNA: TGTGCCAGCAGCTTGCAACAGTTGGGCTCCCCCCTCCACTTT
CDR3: CASSLQQLGSPLHF

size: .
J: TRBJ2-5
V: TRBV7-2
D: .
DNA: TGTGCCAGCAGCAGGGGTGCGGGGGAGACCCAGTACTTC
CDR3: CASSRGAGETQYF

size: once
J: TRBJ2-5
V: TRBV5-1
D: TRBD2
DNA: TGCGCCAGCAGCTTGGCCGGGACTAGGGGAGAGACCCAGTACTTC
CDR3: CASSLAGTRGETQYF

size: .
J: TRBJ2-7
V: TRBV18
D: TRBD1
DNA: TGTGCCAGCTCAAGCGGCCTTAGCTTGCCCAGGGGGCCGCTCGAGCAGTACTTC
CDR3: CASSSGLSLPRGPLEQYF

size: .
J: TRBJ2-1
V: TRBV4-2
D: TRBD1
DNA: TGTGCCAGCAGCCAGGGGGGACAGGGCGAAGGCGAGCAGTTCTTC
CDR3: CASSQGGQGEGEQFF

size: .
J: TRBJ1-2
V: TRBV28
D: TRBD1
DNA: TGTGCCAGCAGCCCAGGGGGGACTAACTATGGCTACACCTTC
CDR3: CASSPGGTNYGYTF

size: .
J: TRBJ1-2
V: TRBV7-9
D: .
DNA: TGTGCCAGCAGCTTAGCGTCCGGGTTCACTCCCTATGGCTACACCTTC
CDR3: CASSLASGFTPYGYTF

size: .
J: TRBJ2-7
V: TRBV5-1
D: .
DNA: TGCGCCAGCAGCCCGATAAAGGGGCCCTCCTACGAGCAGTACTTC
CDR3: CASSPIKGPSYEQYF

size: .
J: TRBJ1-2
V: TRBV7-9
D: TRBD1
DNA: TGTGCCAGCAGCTTTAGACAGGGGACTTCTGACTTC
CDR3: CASSFRQGTSDF

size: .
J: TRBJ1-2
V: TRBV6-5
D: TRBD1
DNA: TGTGCCAGCAGTCCTCGACAGGGCTACTATGGCTACACCTTC
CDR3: CASSPRQGYYGYTF

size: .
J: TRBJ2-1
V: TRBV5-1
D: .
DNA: TGCGCCAGCAGCTCGGGGGGGACAGCCTTCTCCTACAATGAGCAGTTCTTC
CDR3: CASSSGGTAFSYNEQFF

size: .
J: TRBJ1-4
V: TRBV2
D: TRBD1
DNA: TGTGCCAGCAGCGGACAGGGAGTTACTAATGAAAAACTGTTTTTT
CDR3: CASSGQGVTNEKLFF

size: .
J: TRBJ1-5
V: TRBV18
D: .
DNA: TGTGCCAGCTCATTACTGGTTGATCAGCCCCAGCATTTT
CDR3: CASSLLVDQPQHF

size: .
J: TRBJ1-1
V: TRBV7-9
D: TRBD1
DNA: TGTGCCAGCAGCTCCTGGGACAGGAGCGCCACTGAAGCTTTCTTT
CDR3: CASSSWDRSATEAFF

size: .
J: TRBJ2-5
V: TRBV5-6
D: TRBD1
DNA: TGTGCCAGCAGCTTACCGACAGGGTTGGAGACCCAGTACTTC
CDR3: CASSLPTGLETQYF

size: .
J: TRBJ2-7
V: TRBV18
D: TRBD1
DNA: TGTGCCAGCTCACCCGGGACAGGGACCTACGAGCAGTACTTC
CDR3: CASSPGTGTYEQYF

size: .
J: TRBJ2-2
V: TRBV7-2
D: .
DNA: TGTGCCAGCAGCTTGAGAAAGAGCGGGGAGCTGTTTTTT
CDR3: CASSLRKSGELFF

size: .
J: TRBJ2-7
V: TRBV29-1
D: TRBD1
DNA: TGCAGCGTTAGAAGAGGGACAGCCTACGAGCAGTACTTC
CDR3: CSVRRGTAYEQYF

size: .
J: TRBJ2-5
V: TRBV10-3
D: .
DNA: TGTGCCATCAGTGGGCTGGGACGGAGGGGAAAGACCCAGTACTTC
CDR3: CAISGLGRRGKTQYF

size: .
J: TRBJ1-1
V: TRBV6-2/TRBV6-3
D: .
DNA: TGTGCCAGCAGTCGGTACACTGAAGCTTTCTTT
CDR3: CASSRYTEAFF

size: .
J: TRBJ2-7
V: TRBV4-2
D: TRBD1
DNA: TGTGCCAGCAGCCTCCTCACAGGGGGTAGCGACGAGCAGTACTTC
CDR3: CASSLLTGGSDEQYF

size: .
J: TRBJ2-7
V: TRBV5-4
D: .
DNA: TGTGCCAGCAGCTTGGGGTCTAGTTCTAGCTCCTACGAGCAGTACTTC
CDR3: CASSLGSSSSSYEQYF

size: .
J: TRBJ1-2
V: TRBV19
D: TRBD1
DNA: TGTGCCAGTAGTAGACAGGGGACTAACTATGGCTACACCTTC
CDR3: CASSRQGTNYGYTF

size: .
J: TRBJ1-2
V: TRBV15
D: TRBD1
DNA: TGTGCCACCAGCAGGGGACAGGGGGGTTATGGCTACACCTTC
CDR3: CATSRGQGGYGYTF

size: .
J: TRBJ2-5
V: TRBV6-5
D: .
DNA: TGTGCCAGCAGTTACAACGCGGGGAAAAAAGAGACCCAGTACTTC
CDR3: CASSYNAGKKETQYF

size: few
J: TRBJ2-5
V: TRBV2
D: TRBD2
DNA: TGTGCCAGCAAAGACGATAGCGGGGGGGGACAAGAGACCCAGTACTTC
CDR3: CASKDDSGGGQETQYF

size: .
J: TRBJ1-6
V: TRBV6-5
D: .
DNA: TGTGCCAGCAGTTATCAGGGTTCACCCCTCCACTTT
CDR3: CASSYQGSPLHF

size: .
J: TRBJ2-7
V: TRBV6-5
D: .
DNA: TGTGCCAGCGAGAGGGACTACGAGCAGTACTTC
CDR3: CASERDYEQYF

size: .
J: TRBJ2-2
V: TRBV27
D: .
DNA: TGTGCCAGCAGTAACACAGGGTCCGGGGAGCTGTTTTTT
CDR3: CASSNTGSGELFF

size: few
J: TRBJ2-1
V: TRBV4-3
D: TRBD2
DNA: TGCGCCAGCAGCCAATTTAGCGGGAGAATTGAGCAGTTCTTC
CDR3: CASSQFSGRIEQFF

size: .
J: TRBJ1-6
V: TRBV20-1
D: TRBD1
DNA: TGCAGTGCTAGTTTGACAGGGGGAAAGCTCTTCTCACCCCTCCACTTT
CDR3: CSASLTGGKLFSPLHF

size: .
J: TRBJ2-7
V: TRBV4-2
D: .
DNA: TGTGCCAGCAGCCAAGCCAGGGACGAGCAGTACTTC
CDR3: CASSQARDEQYF

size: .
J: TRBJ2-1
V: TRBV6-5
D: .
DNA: TGTGCCAGCAGTCCGGTCCGCCCCCCCTACAATGAGCAGTTCTTC
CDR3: CASSPVRPPYNEQFF